This is a list of T cell receptor beta chains from one sample in a study of T cell changes during pregnancy in multiple sclerosis. Sequenced by immunoSEQ multiplex PCR; TCRdb stores in-frame clones only, minus some. The table has roughly 60,000 clones, 85% to 95% seen once; the top ten hold roughly 0.33%. The starting material was CD4+ T cells from peripheral blood mononuclear cells, obtained before pregnancy. Receptors were obtained from a female donor with multiple sclerosis, enrolled in a pregnancy study. Both conserved end residues are part of each CDR3. The order of the fields is D gene, J gene, clone size, V gene, CDR3 protein, CDR3 DNA. D genes are given only for firm matches. Size is omitted from some rows. Given values are once, few, many or a class for expanded clones.

>TRBD2|TRBJ2-1|.|TRBV11-3
CASSLWSTSGGNNEQFF
TGTGCCAGCAGCTTATGGTCGACTAGCGGGGGCAACAATGAGCAGTTCTTC
>.|TRBJ2-3|.|TRBV28
CASRAPGLLSSTDTQYF
TGTGCCAGCAGAGCGCCGGGACTTCTCTCTAGCACAGATACGCAGTATTTT
>TRBD2|TRBJ2-3|.|TRBV5-6
CASSLAGREGLRDTQYF
TGTGCCAGCAGCTTGGCGGGGCGGGAGGGCCTGAGAGATACGCAGTATTTT
>TRBD1|TRBJ2-2|.|TRBV4-3
CASSQEDRPYTGELFF
TGCGCCAGCAGCCAAGAGGACAGGCCTTACACCGGGGAGCTGTTTTTT
>.|TRBJ1-2|.|TRBV5-6
CASSEGGLGYGYTF
TGTGCCAGCAGCGAGGGGGGGCTTGGCTATGGCTACACCTTC
>TRBD1|TRBJ1-2|.|TRBV11-1
CASSPAGGPNYGYTF
TGTGCCAGCAGCCCGGCAGGGGGCCCTAACTATGGCTACACCTTC
>TRBD2|TRBJ2-1|.|TRBV7-3
CASSRLAGVYEQFF
TGTGCCAGCAGCCGACTAGCGGGAGTTTATGAGCAGTTCTTC
>.|TRBJ2-4|.|TRBV12-5
CASGLDSGNQYF
TGTGCTAGTGGTTTGGATAGCGGAAATCAGTACTTC
>.|TRBJ1-4|.|TRBV29-1
CSVGAQGEKLFF
TGCAGCGTTGGAGCTCAGGGAGAAAAACTGTTTTTT
>TRBD1|TRBJ2-5|.|TRBV5-8
CASSSGQGARETQYF
TGTGCCAGCTCCTCCGGACAGGGGGCTCGAGAGACCCAGTACTTC
>.|TRBJ2-7|.|TRBV5-1
CASSPVIVGAGEQYF
TGCGCCAGCAGTCCGGTTATTGTGGGGGCGGGCGAGCAGTACTTC
>TRBD2|TRBJ2-3|.|TRBV5-4
CASSLEAGVGTDTQYF
TGTGCCAGCAGCTTGGAGGCGGGAGTCGGCACAGATACGCAGTATTTT
>TRBD1|TRBJ1-1|.|TRBV27
CASRRTGMNTEAFF
TGTGCCAGCAGGCGGACAGGGATGAACACTGAAGCTTTCTTT
>.|TRBJ1-1|.|TRBV7-9
CASSTTGNTEAFF
TGTGCCAGCAGCACGACAGGGAACACTGAAGCTTTCTTT
>.|TRBJ1-2|.|TRBV6-5
CASRIGGGGYGYTF
TGTGCCAGCAGGATAGGGGGGGGTGGCTATGGCTACACCTTC
>.|TRBJ2-7|once|TRBV4-3
CASSQDRTRASYEQYF
TGCGCCAGCAGCCAAGATCGCACGCGGGCCTCCTACGAGCAGTACTTC
>.|TRBJ1-2|.|TRBV4-1
CASSQGGSSYYGYTF
TGCGCCAGCAGTCAAGGAGGCAGCTCCTACTATGGCTACACCTTC
>TRBD1|TRBJ2-3|.|TRBV19
CASSMRSGTGGPDTQYF
TGTGCCAGTAGTATGAGATCAGGGACAGGGGGCCCAGATACGCAGTATTTT
>.|TRBJ2-5|.|TRBV7-2
CASSPSTSRQETQYF
TGTGCCAGCAGCCCGTCGACTAGTAGGCAAGAGACCCAGTACTTC
>TRBD1|TRBJ1-1|.|TRBV2
CASSTDRARGEAFF
TGTGCCAGCAGTACTGACAGGGCCCGAGGGGAAGCTTTCTTT
>.|TRBJ2-7|.|TRBV5-5
CASSLVSAYEQYF
TGTGCCAGCAGCTTGGTGAGTGCCTACGAGCAGTACTTC
>TRBD1|TRBJ2-2|.|TRBV6-6
CASSRGQGVTGELFF
TGTGCCAGCAGTCGGGGACAGGGGGTAACCGGGGAGCTGTTTTTT
>.|TRBJ2-5|.|TRBV28
CASRTTDWTQYF
TGTGCCAGCAGGACGACGGACTGGACCCAGTACTTC
>TRBD2|TRBJ2-2|.|TRBV7-8
CASSYLAGGPTGELFF
TGTGCCAGCAGCTATTTAGCGGGAGGGCCGACCGGGGAGCTGTTTTTT
>TRBD1|TRBJ1-1|.|TRBV9
CASSEKTGGFTEAFF
TGTGCCAGCAGCGAAAAGACAGGGGGTTTCACTGAAGCTTTCTTT
>TRBD2|TRBJ2-7|.|TRBV10-3
CAISEGGSATNEQYF
TGTGCCATCAGTGAGGGCGGGAGTGCTACTAACGAGCAGTACTTC
>.|TRBJ2-5|.|TRBV5-1
CASSQIAKETQYF
TGCGCCAGCAGCCAGATAGCTAAAGAGACCCAGTACTTC
>TRBD1|TRBJ2-7|.|TRBV6-1
CASREWGQGGSYEQYF
TGTGCCAGCAGAGAATGGGGACAGGGGGGCTCCTACGAGCAGTACTTC
>TRBD1|TRBJ1-1|few|TRBV6-6
CASSYSTGGSTEAFF
TGTGCCAGCAGTTACTCGACAGGGGGCTCGACTGAAGCTTTCTTT
>TRBD1|TRBJ2-6|.|TRBV7-2
CASSLALSRGRSSGANVLTF
TGTGCCAGCAGCTTAGCGCTATCGAGGGGGCGCAGCTCTGGGGCCAACGTCCTGACTTTC
>.|TRBJ2-3|once|TRBV19
CASSRQPGTDTQYF
TGTGCCAGTAGCCGACAGCCTGGCACAGATACGCAGTATTTT
>.|TRBJ1-5|.|TRBV5-4
CASSLAGAGQPQHF
TGTGCCAGCAGCTTGGCAGGTGCGGGGCAGCCCCAGCATTTT
>TRBD1|TRBJ2-5|.|TRBV29-1
CSVTGVGTQYF
TGCAGCGTGACAGGGGTAGGGACCCAGTACTTC
>TRBD1|TRBJ2-7|.|TRBV27
CASSLWTGGGQSYEQYF
TGTGCCAGCAGTTTATGGACAGGGGGCGGACAGTCCTACGAGCAGTACTTC
>.|TRBJ1-5|.|TRBV7-9
CASSLDSGLQPQHF
TGTGCCAGCAGCTTAGATTCAGGGTTGCAGCCCCAGCATTTT
>.|TRBJ1-4|.|TRBV5-1
CASSPSAGGATNEKLFF
TGCGCCAGCAGCCCGTCGGCGGGCGGGGCAACTAATGAAAAACTGTTTTTT
>TRBD1|TRBJ2-3|.|TRBV7-9
CASSPWTGSTDTQYF
TGTGCCAGCAGCCCCTGGACAGGTTCCACAGATACGCAGTATTTT
>.|TRBJ1-1|.|TRBV7-3
CASSLTPGVEAFF
TGTGCCAGCAGCTTAACGCCAGGGGTTGAAGCTTTCTTT
>TRBD2|TRBJ2-2|.|TRBV18
CASSGTSGTTPVPGELFF
TGTGCCAGCTCAGGGACTAGCGGGACAACACCGGTGCCCGGGGAGCTGTTTTTT
>.|TRBJ2-1|.|TRBV11-3
CASSPRPVGGGTYNEQFF
TGTGCCAGCAGCCCAAGACCAGTGGGAGGGGGGACTTACAATGAGCAGTTCTTC
>TRBD1|TRBJ1-4|.|TRBV15
CATSRDRGTNEKLFF
TGTGCCACCAGCAGGGACAGGGGAACTAATGAAAAACTGTTTTTT
>.|TRBJ1-2|.|TRBV7-9
CASSLADVEGYTF
TGTGCCAGCAGCTTGGCCGACGTGGAGGGCTACACCTTC
>.|TRBJ2-7|.|TRBV19
CATREASHGEQYF
TGTGCCACCAGGGAGGCTAGCCATGGAGAGCAGTACTTC
>.|TRBJ2-1|.|TRBV28
CASSGVGPYNEQFF
TGTGCCAGCAGTGGTGTGGGCCCCTACAATGAGCAGTTCTTC
>TRBD1|TRBJ1-6|.|TRBV30
CAWRTGANSPLHF
TGTGCCTGGAGGACAGGGGCGAATTCACCCCTCCACTTT
>.|TRBJ2-3|.|TRBV4-3
CASGRQTSTDTQYF
TGCGCCAGCGGCCGACAGACTAGCACAGATACGCAGTATTTT
>.|TRBJ2-1|.|TRBV4-1
CASSQEMVSSYNEQFF
TGCGCCAGCAGCCAAGAAATGGTGAGCTCCTACAATGAGCAGTTCTTC
>.|TRBJ1-3|.|TRBV6-5
CASSRNRVGNTIYF
TGTGCCAGCAGTCGTAACAGGGTTGGAAACACCATATATTTT
>.|TRBJ1-1|.|TRBV7-8
CASSLGGWTNTEAFF
TGTGCCAGCAGCTTGGGGGGTTGGACAAACACTGAAGCTTTCTTT